This T cell receptor beta chain was captured by sequencing in a study of T cell changes during pregnancy in multiple sclerosis. Clones were read by immunoSEQ multiplex PCR, and TCRdb kept only the in-frame ones, dropping some. The sample includes about 83,000 clones, nearly 95% of them seen just once. The germline V gene has CDR1 SGHTA and CDR2 FQGNSA. The CDR3 loop spans 17 amino acids. Deletions cut 7 bases from V and 0 bases from J, with 16 bases between. There are a few counts of this clone. The V call is TRBV7-2, the J call TRBJ2-6, with a tentative D call TRBD2 (5 bases). The input for sequencing was peripheral blood, taken in the second trimester of pregnancy. This clonotype was obtained from a female donor with multiple sclerosis, enrolled in a pregnancy study. This CDR3 reads CASTPGGLPSGANVLTF. CDR3 nucleotide sequence: TGTGCCAGCACCCCCGGCGGGCTTCCCTCTGGGGCCAACGTCCTGACTTTC.